The 10 T cell receptor beta chains listed next were all sequenced from one sample in a study of blood T cells in healthy people across ages. The use of a sample-barcoded 5' primer and a J-beta primer mix characterized a second PCR of roughly 6 to 11 cycles. Each CDR3 protein is one row after TCRdb ran MiXCR on the 5' RACE reads. The sample lists around 1,700,000 distinct CDR3 sequences; 28% were seen once. The specimen was blood. The receptors come from a young woman in good health.

The CDR3 DNA follows: TGCAGTGCTAGAGATAATCCAGGACAGAACTATGGCTACACCTTC. Encoded protein: CSARDNPGQNYGYTF. V is TRBV20-1 and J is TRBJ1-2; a possible D gene is TRBD1 (6 bases). The CDR3 has 15 amino acids. Trimming took 0 bases from V and 2 from J, leaving 13 bases between them. Per germline, CDR1 DFQATT and CDR2 SNEGSKA (reference sequence).

As concerns this clonotype: This may be a read error: a much more frequent sequence differs by one nucleotide. This sequence joins TRBV10-2 and TRBJ2-5; D may be TRBD2 (5 bases). This CDR3 comprises 11 residues. Germline CDR1 WSHSY, CDR2 SAAADI. V was cut by 5 bases and J by 11 bases, with 12 bases left in between. The CDR3 sequence is CASSKQWEQYF. CDR3 nucleotides: TGCGCCAGCAGTAAGCAATGGGAGCAGTACTTC.

In its sample, this clonotype was seen a few times. In nucleotides, the CDR3 is TGTGCCAGCAGCCACGACAGGGTGGCCTACGAGCAGTACTTC. Amino acids: CASSHDRVAYEQYF. The chain has TRBV11-1 and TRBJ2-7, with 7 bases aligning to TRBD1. Germline V gene lookup returns CDR1 SGHAT and CDR2 FQDESV (reference sequence). This CDR3 contains 14 residues. V lost 5 bases to trimming and J lost 2 bases; unmatched junction nucleotides: 6.

This rearrangement joins TRBV19 to TRBJ1-4; D gene unclear. There are 12 residues in the CDR3. Trimming took 2 bases from V and 8 from J, leaving 6 bases between them. CDR1 is LNHDA, CDR2 SQIVND, per germline (reference sequence). The CDR3 DNA reads TGTGCCAGTAGTATAACGGGCGAAAAACTGTTTTTT. This gives the protein CASSITGEKLFF.

As regards this clonotype: The junction departs from germline at one end; a sequencing error may be responsible. The J gene is TRBJ1-1, the V gene TRBV9, with a tentative D call TRBD1 (6 bases). The CDR3 spans 15 residues. Germline V CDR1 and CDR2: SGDLS, YYNGEE. The CDR3 bases are TGTGCCGGCAGCGTAGCTGTGATTCCAGGGGAGGGTGCTTTCTTT. It encodes CAGSVAVIPGEGAFF.

The J gene is TRBJ1-4, the V gene TRBV20-1; D ambiguous. The germline CDR1 and CDR2 sequences are DFQATT and SNEGSKA (reference sequence). This CDR3 has 15 residues. V was pared by 0 bases and J by 0 bases, with 8 bases between. Written as DNA, the CDR3 is TGCAGTGCTAGAGATCTTTATGCAACTAATGAAAAACTGTTTTTT. It codes for CSARDLYATNEKLFF.

A note on this clonotype: Since a much larger clone is just one base distant, this may be a read error. This chain uses TRBV12-3 or TRBV12-4 with TRBJ2-1, with TRBD1 matching over 8 bases. The CDR3 loop spans 15 amino acids. CDR3 DNA: TGTGCCGGCAGCCCCGGCGGGACAGGTAACAATGAGCAGTTCTTC. It codes for CAGSPGGTGNNEQFF.

The rearrangement links TRBV29-1 to TRBJ1-1, with unresolved D. CDR3 length equals 15 residues. CDR1 is SQVTM and CDR2 is ANQGSEA in the germline V gene. The V end lost 3 bases, the J end lost 0 bases, and 14 bases lay between the germline ends. As DNA, the CDR3 is TGCAGCGTTGAGGCGAGGGTCCCTATGAACACTGAAGCTTTCTTT. Residues: CSVEARVPMNTEAFF.

This clonotype was observed many times. V and J are TRBV5-6 and TRBJ2-1, with 8 bases matching TRBD1. The CDR3 runs 14 residues. The ends lost 2 bases at V and 6 bases at J; junction bases unmatched: 4. Germline CDR1 is SGHDT and CDR2 is YYEEEE. For the CDR3, the DNA is TGTGCCAGCAGCTTCCTCGACAGGGGCAATGAGCAGTTCTTC. Its translation is CASSFLDRGNEQFF.

The V and J genes are TRBV20-1 and TRBJ1-2, with D possibly being TRBD1 (5 bases). Germline V gene sequence: CDR1 DFQATT, CDR2 SNEGSKA (reference sequence). The V end lost 3 bases, the J end lost 7 bases, and 24 bases lay between the germline ends. The CDR3 has 16 residues. CDR3 region: CSARTLTGPVGSGYTF. Here the CDR3 DNA reads TGCAGTGCTAGGACCCTAACAGGCCCGGTAGGCTCTGGCTACACCTTC.